This T cell receptor (beta chain) is from a study of blood T cell repertoires in COVID-19. From germline, CDR1 is SGHKS and CDR2 YYEKEE (reference sequence). With 0 bases removed from V and 4 bases from J, the gap between germline ends came to 20 bases. The CDR3 extends over 17 amino acids. The protocol was immunoSEQ multiplex PCR, while the TCRdb copy is restricted to in-frame clones and leaves out a portion. This sample has about 32,000 clones, with roughly 85% found just once. The sample was peripheral blood. The rearrangement joins TRBV5-5 to TRBJ2-7, with D perhaps TRBD1 (6 bases). The sequence was obtained from an elderly woman with active or convalescent COVID-19. This CDR3 reads CASSLERGRGSSYEQYF. As DNA, the CDR3 is TGTGCCAGCAGCTTGGAAAGGGGCAGGGGATCCTCGTACGAGCAGTACTTC.